A single sample gave rise to the 16 T cell receptor beta chains below, sequenced in a study of T cell repertoires in cytomegalovirus infection. TCRdb reprocessed the reads via MiXCR and lists one record per CDR3 protein. The sample lists 200,000 or so distinct CDR3 sequences; 35% to 45% were seen once. No antigen is known for these receptors. The sample here was CD8+ T cells from cultured PBMCs, taken from culture after CMV antigen stimulation. These receptors originate from a human donor in good health (CMV status not recorded). Some clones in this sample may be carry-over from other donors' samples.

CDR3: CASSLAGALVQETQYF. DNA of the CDR3: TGTGCCAGCAGCTTAGCAGGGGCCCTGGTCCAAGAGACCCAGTACTTC. The chain joins TRBV7-8 to TRBJ2-5, with D tentatively TRBD1 (5 bases). Germline V CDR1 and CDR2: SGHVS, FQNEAQ. Between the trimmed V and J ends, which lost 0 bases and 1 base, there was a span of 12 bases. CDR3 length: 16 amino acids.

The genes are TRBV2 and TRBJ1-4, with 8 positions matching TRBD1. Per germline, CDR1 SNHLY and CDR2 FYNNEI. V dropped 3 bases and J dropped 7; count of bases not matched to a gene: 1. This CDR3 contains 13 residues. This chain's CDR3 is CASSDRGREKLFF. The CDR3 DNA follows: TGTGCCAGCAGTGACAGGGGGCGTGAAAAACTGTTTTTT. Using reference TRBV2 and TRBJ1-4 for the parts outside the CDR3, the full variable domain is EPEVTQTPSHQVTQMGQEVILRCVPISNHLYFYWYRQILGQKVEFLVSFYNNEISEKSEIFDDQFSVERPDGSNFTLKIRSTKLEDSAMYFCASSDRGREKLFFGSGTQLSVL.

The gene calls are TRBV27 and TRBJ1-1, with 7 bases lining up with TRBD1. V lost 5 bases, J lost 0 bases, and 9 bases stayed unmatched. The CDR3 loop spans 16 amino acids. Germline assignment: CDR1 MNHEY and CDR2 SMNVEV (reference sequence). The CDR3 here is CASSPRTGSMNTEAFF. CDR3 sequence (DNA): TGTGCCAGCAGTCCTCGGACAGGCTCGATGAACACTGAAGCTTTCTTT.

The chain has TRBV12-3 or TRBV12-4 and TRBJ1-4; the D is unclear. The V gene lost 6 bases and the J gene lost 8 bases, with 10 bases spanning the gap. The CDR3 contains 12 residues. The CDR3 spells CASSGIEEKLFF. The CDR3 nucleotides read TGTGCCAGCAGCGGGATAGAGGAAAAACTGTTTTTT.

This clonotype was seen a few times. J is TRBJ1-4 and V is TRBV6-1, with TRBD1 as a possible D gene (5 bases). The CDR3 is made up of 14 amino acids. Deletions cut 5 bases from V and 8 bases from J, with 15 bases between. Germline loops: CDR1 MNHNS, CDR2 SASEGT. The chain's CDR3 is CASSSRGAGEKLFF. The CDR3 nucleotides are TGTGCCAGCAGTTCTCGCGGGGCTGGAGAAAAACTGTTTTTT.

The rearrangement links TRBV7-6 to TRBJ2-5; 7 nucleotides align to TRBD1. This CDR3 has 16 residues. Looked up from germline, CDR1 is SGHVS and CDR2 is FNYEAQ. Trimming removed 5 bases from V and 2 bases from J; junction bases left unmatched: 11. The CDR3 coding sequence is TGTGCCAGCAGCCGATCGGGACAGTCAGATCAAGAGACCCAGTACTTC. Protein product: CASSRSGQSDQETQYF.

This clonotype has more than one count but fewer than ten. The V gene is TRBV12-3 or TRBV12-4, the J gene TRBJ2-4; no definite D call. Trimming stripped 0 bases from V and 8 bases from J, with 14 bases between. This CDR3 region has 15 residues. CDR3 in DNA: TGTGCCAGCAGTTTAGCGCCCACACCTGGGGACATTCAGTACTTC. Translation: CASSLAPTPGDIQYF.

This rearrangement joins TRBV11-2 to TRBJ2-3, with D hard to call. Germline V gives CDR1 SGHAT, CDR2 FQNNGV. The CDR3 has 15 amino acids. Trimming shortened V by 5 bases and J by 2 bases, and 14 bases separated the two germline ends. CDR3 in DNA: TGTGCCAGCAGCCACATCTCGCCTGACACAGATACGCAGTATTTT. This translates into CASSHISPDTDTQYF.

This chain joins TRBV7-6 and TRBJ2-1; the D call may be TRBD1 or TRBD2 (5 bases each). The CDR3 has 15 residues. CDR1 and CDR2 from the germline V gene are SGHVS and FNYEAQ. V lost 6 bases and J lost 4, with 16 bases in between. The CDR3 loop reads CASSDPGTNYNEQFF. As DNA, the CDR3 is TGTGCCAGCAGTGACCCCGGGACGAATTACAATGAGCAGTTCTTC.

The chain uses TRBV7-2 and TRBJ2-3, with 8 bases aligning to TRBD2. With V trimmed by 5 bases and J by 2 bases, 9 bases remained unmatched. CDR3 length: 16 amino acids. Germline V gene lookup returns CDR1 SGHTA and CDR2 FQGNSA. CDR3 nucleotide sequence: TGTGCCAGCAGCCGTCCGACTAGCGTGAACACAGATACGCAGTATTTT. It codes for CASSRPTSVNTDTQYF.

This sequence joins TRBV6-6 and TRBJ2-7; no definite D call. The CDR3 sequence is 13 residues long. V was shortened by 5 bases and J by 5 bases, with 13 bases between the two germline ends. Germline CDR1 is MNHNY and CDR2 is SVGAGI (reference sequence). CDR3 region: CASSGLVTDEQYF. The CDR3 DNA follows: TGTGCCAGCAGTGGCCTAGTTACTGACGAGCAGTACTTC.

This chain joins TRBV7-2 and TRBJ1-2; TRBD1 might be the D (5 bases). Germline CDR1 is SGHTA and CDR2 is FQGNSA. The CDR3 spans 12 residues. Trimming removed 6 bases at V and 4 bases at J, with 9 bases between. CDR3 sequence reads: CASSVGVYGYTF. For the CDR3, the DNA is TGTGCCAGCAGTGTAGGGGTCTATGGCTACACCTTC.

Regarding this clonotype: This CDR3 fails to terminate in the conserved phenylalanine or tryptophan, so it likely reflects a read error. V gene TRBV12-3 or TRBV12-4 combines with J gene TRBJ2-1; the D call may be TRBD1 or TRBD2 (5 bases each). The CDR3 runs to 20 residues. In nucleotides, the CDR3 is TGTGCCAGCAGCTCCCTAATCCTCCTTGGGGGAGAAAGGTCCTACAATGTGCAGTTCTTA. Protein product: CASSSLILLGGERSYNVQFL.

As regards this clonotype: This may be a read error: a much more frequent sequence differs by one nucleotide. The CDR3 is CASSLEQNCGKSEAFF. DNA for the CDR3: TGTGCCAGCAGCTTAGAGCAAAACTGTGGGAAATCTGAAGCTTTCTTT. The gene calls are TRBV7-8 and TRBJ1-1; D ambiguous. The CDR3 is 16 residues long. Germline CDR1 reads SGHVS; CDR2 reads FQNEAQ. The germline V and J ends were trimmed by 1 base and 6 bases, with 18 bases remaining between them.

The CDR3 region is CASSPLGGSEGDTQYF. Here the CDR3 DNA reads TGTGCCAGCAGCCCACTGGGGGGGTCCGAGGGAGATACGCAGTATTTT. V and J are TRBV27 and TRBJ2-3; TRBD2 matches at 7 bases. V lost 6 bases to trimming and J lost 5 bases; unmatched junction nucleotides: 14. In germline, CDR1 is MNHEY, CDR2 SMNVEV (reference sequence). The CDR3 length is 16 residues.

The chain uses TRBV5-6 and TRBJ2-7, with D unresolved. V was trimmed by 0 bases and J by 3 bases, leaving 7 bases between them. The CDR3 has 13 residues. Germline lookup yields CDR1 SGHDT and CDR2 YYEEEE. The CDR3 nucleotides are TGTGCCAGCAGCTTGGCGTCGAACTACGAGCAGTACTTC. Its protein is CASSLASNYEQYF.